This record looks at one T cell receptor beta chain sequence and its context. The sample is drawn from a study of blood T cell repertoires in COVID-19. As for the study in general: Sources were T cells, B-cell-depleted T cells, or PBMCs; the material itself was cDNA or gDNA.

The protocol was immunoSEQ multiplex PCR, while the TCRdb copy is restricted to in-frame clones and leaves out a portion. This sample has 23,000 or so clones, with 94% found just once. The V end lost 4 bases, the J end lost 3 bases, and 14 bases lay between the germline ends. This CDR3 comprises 15 residues. Germline V gene lookup returns CDR1 SGHKS and CDR2 YYEKEE (reference sequence). The receptor was derived from a woman aged 45 to 65 with active COVID-19. V and J are TRBV5-5 and TRBJ1-5; unclear D gene. Sequencing was done on a sample of peripheral blood. The CDR3 is CASSPWAGANQPQHF. The CDR3 nucleotides read TGTGCCAGCAGCCCATGGGCAGGCGCCAATCAGCCCCAGCATTTT. Supplemented by reference TRBV5-5 and TRBJ1-5, the full variable domain reads DAGVTQSPTHLIKTRGQQVTLRCSPISGHKSVSWYQQVLGQGPQFIFQYYEKEERGRGNFPDRFSARQFPNYSSELNVNALLLGDSALYLCASSPWAGANQPQHFGDGTRLSIL.